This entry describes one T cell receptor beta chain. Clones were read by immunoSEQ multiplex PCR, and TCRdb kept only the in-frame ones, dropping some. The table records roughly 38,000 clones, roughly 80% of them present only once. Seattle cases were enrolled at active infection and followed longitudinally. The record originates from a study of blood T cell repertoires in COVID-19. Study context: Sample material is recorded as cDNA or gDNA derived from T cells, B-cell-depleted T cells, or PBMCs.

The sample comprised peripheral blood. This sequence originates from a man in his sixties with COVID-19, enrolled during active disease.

The CDR3 DNA is TGTGCCTGGAAGCAGGGAAGTTCTGGAAACACCATATATTTT. It is translated as CAWKQGSSGNTIYF. The J gene is TRBJ1-3, the V gene TRBV30; D is possibly TRBD1 (5 bases). Germline V CDR1 and CDR2: GTSNPN, SVGIG (reference sequence). Trimming cost V 4 bases and J 1 base, with 11 bases left between them. The CDR3 runs to 14 residues.